A single sample gave rise to the 25 T cell receptor beta chains below, sequenced in a study of blood T cell repertoires in COVID-19. The method was immunoSEQ multiplex PCR; TCRdb's version includes in-frame clones alone and lacks a portion of them. Of roughly 15,000 clones listed, about 85% were seen once; the top ten hold 15% to 20%. Material for sequencing was peripheral blood. The receptor set was obtained from a man between 45 and 60 years old with active COVID-19.

The DNA for the CDR3 is TGTGCCAGCAGTTTCGCCAGGTACGAGCAGTACTTC. This encodes CASSFARYEQYF. This chain uses TRBV28 with TRBJ2-7; D uncertain. Per the germline V gene, CDR1 is MDHEN and CDR2 is SYDVKM. Trimming took off 3 bases at V and 4 bases at J, with 7 bases between the two ends. The CDR3 extends over 12 amino acids.

This clone was counted a few times. The chain recombines TRBV28 with TRBJ1-1; D is possibly TRBD1 (6 bases). CDR3 length equals 12 residues. CDR1 and CDR2 from the germline V gene are MDHEN and SYDVKM. Trimming stripped 11 bases from V and 8 bases from J, with 18 bases between. CDR3 protein: CAGGAGATEAFF. Here the CDR3 DNA reads TGTGCCGGTGGGGCAGGGGCTACCGAAGCTTTCTTT.

V usage is TRBV27 and J usage is TRBJ1-1, with 8 bases that match TRBD1. Per the germline V gene, CDR1 is MNHEY and CDR2 is SMNVEV (reference sequence). V lost 6 bases, J lost 1 base, and 7 bases stayed unmatched. CDR3 length: 15 residues. The CDR3 nucleotides read TGTGCCAGCAGACCTCAGGGACAGGCGAACACTGAAGCTTTCTTT. Protein sequence: CASRPQGQANTEAFF.

This clone was counted a few times. The rearrangement links TRBV7-9 to TRBJ1-1; D gene uncertain. The CDR3 spans 13 residues. Trimming stripped 5 bases from V and 0 bases from J, with 7 bases between. Germline-derived CDR1 and CDR2 are SEHNR and FQNEAQ (reference sequence). In DNA form, the CDR3 reads TGTGCCAGCAGCGACACATTGAACACTGAAGCTTTCTTT. Protein product: CASSDTLNTEAFF. The whole variable domain, remainder taken from reference TRBV7-9 and TRBJ1-1, is DTGVSQNPRHKITKRGQNVTFRCDPISEHNRLYWYRQTLGQGPEFLTYFQNEAQLEKSRLLSDRFSAERPKGSFSTLEIQRTEQGDSAMYLCASSDTLNTEAFFGQGTRLTVV.

V gene TRBV19 combines with J gene TRBJ1-2; 11 nucleotides match TRBD1. Germline assignment: CDR1 LNHDA and CDR2 SQIVND (reference sequence). The CDR3 has 13 residues. V dropped 7 bases and J dropped 8; count of bases not matched to a gene: 6. CDR3 in amino acids: CASTVDRGRGYTF. Here the CDR3 DNA reads TGTGCCAGTACCGTGGACAGGGGGCGGGGCTACACCTTC.

This clone occurred a few times. The gene calls are TRBV29-1 and TRBJ1-2, with no clear D. CDR3 length: 15 amino acids. CDR1 and CDR2 (germline): SQVTM, ANQGSEA. V lost 3 bases to trimming and J lost 4 bases, with 18 bases between them. Here the CDR3 reads CSVDTGDNLFYGYTF. The CDR3, as DNA: TGCAGCGTTGATACCGGCGACAACCTATTCTATGGCTACACCTTC.

The CDR3 spells CSASRGVGLGAFF. As DNA, the CDR3 is TGCAGTGCTAGTCGGGGGGTAGGTCTTGGAGCTTTCTTT. The rearrangement uses TRBV20-1 and TRBJ1-1; the D gene is possibly TRBD1 (5 bases). CDR1 DFQATT and CDR2 SNEGSKA come from the germline V gene (reference sequence). V gave up 3 bases and J gave up 10 bases, with 18 bases separating them. CDR3 length: 13 amino acids.

The rearrangement links TRBV5-1 to TRBJ2-1; D is possibly TRBD2 (5 bases). The CDR3 consists of 13 residues. V was clipped by 3 bases and J by 4 bases, with 8 bases between them. Germline V gene sequence: CDR1 SGHRS, CDR2 YFSETQ. The CDR3 spells CASSWTPYNEQFF. In DNA form, the CDR3 reads TGCGCCAGCAGCTGGACTCCGTACAATGAGCAGTTCTTC.

This chain joins TRBV19 and TRBJ1-3; a possible D gene is TRBD1 (6 bases). V was cut by 5 bases and J by 0 bases, with 20 bases left in between. The V gene's germline CDR1 is LNHDA and CDR2 SQIVND (reference sequence). The CDR3 spans 18 residues. The CDR3 nucleotides are TGTGCCAGTAGTCCCCGAAGGCTAAAACAGGGCTCTGGAAACACCATATATTTT. Translating it yields CASSPRRLKQGSGNTIYF.

The chain links TRBV5-4 to TRBJ2-5; 9 bases match TRBD2. Germline-derived CDR1 and CDR2 are SGHNT and YYREEE (reference sequence). Trimming at V came to 2 bases and at J to 7 bases, leaving 9 bases not matched to a gene. The CDR3 contains 15 residues. The CDR3 DNA follows: TGTGCCAGCAGCTTTAGCGGGAGTCTAGGCGGGACCCAGTACTTC. Protein product: CASSFSGSLGGTQYF.

The chain joins TRBV3-1 (or the pseudogene TRBV3-2) to TRBJ2-1; 14 bases align to TRBD2. CDR3 size: 15 residues. The V and J ends lost 1 base and 12 bases, in that order; junction bases with no gene match: 5. The germline gives CDR1 LGHDT, CDR2 YNNKEL (reference sequence). In DNA form, the CDR3 reads TGTGCCAGCAGCCAAGCCGGACTAGCGGGAGGACCGCAGTTCTTC. Translated: CASSQAGLAGGPQFF.

The rearrangement links TRBV7-3 to TRBJ2-7, with 13 nucleotides matching TRBD2. The ends lost 5 bases at V and 2 bases at J; junction bases unmatched: 3. Germline V lookup: CDR1 SGHTA, CDR2 FQGTGA. CDR3 length equals 15 residues. The CDR3 is CASSEGLAGTYEQYF. The CDR3 region has the DNA TGTGCCAGCAGCGAGGGACTAGCGGGAACCTACGAGCAGTACTTC.

The gene calls are TRBV2 and TRBJ2-1, with 7 bases identical to TRBD1. Germline CDR1 and CDR2: SNHLY and FYNNEI. V was pared by 7 bases and J by 4 bases, with 10 bases of the junction left unmatched. The length of the CDR3 is 15 residues. In nucleotides, the CDR3 is TGTGCCAGCATTTCGGACAGGAGAGAATACAATGAGCAGTTCTTC. Its translation: CASISDRREYNEQFF.

The V and J genes are TRBV6-6 and TRBJ1-1, with TRBD1 matching over 7 bases. CDR1 MNHNY and CDR2 SVGAGI come from the germline V gene (reference sequence). The CDR3 covers 14 residues. V lost 4 bases to trimming and J lost 2 bases; unmatched junction nucleotides: 4. In DNA form, the CDR3 reads TGTGCCAGCAGTTGGGACAGAACCAACACTGAAGCTTTCTTT. This gives the protein CASSWDRTNTEAFF.

Here the CDR3 DNA reads TGCAGCGCCGCATGGGTCGGGGGCACTGAAGCTTTCTTT. This codes for CSAAWVGGTEAFF. The genes are TRBV29-1 and TRBJ1-1; a possible D gene is TRBD1 (5 bases). Between the trimmed V and J ends, which lost 7 bases and 4 bases, there was a span of 16 bases. This CDR3 is built from 13 residues. Germline CDR1 and CDR2: SQVTM and ANQGSEA. Filled out from reference TRBV29-1 and TRBJ1-1, the complete variable domain reads SAVISQKPSRDICQRGTSLTIQCQVDSQVTMMFWYRQQPGQSLTLIATANQGSEATYESGFVIDKFPISRPNLTFSTLTVSNMSPEDSSIYLCSAAWVGGTEAFFGQGTRLTVV.

The genes are TRBV6-1 and TRBJ1-6, with D possibly matching TRBD1 (6 bases). The V and J ends lost 4 bases and 7 bases respectively, with 23 bases between them. This CDR3 spans 18 amino acids. From germline, CDR1 is MNHNS and CDR2 SASEGT. The DNA of the CDR3 is TGTGCCAGCAGTGTTATGGCAGGGGAGTCGGGTGGAAATTCACCCCTCCACTTT. As protein: CASSVMAGESGGNSPLHF.

V and J are TRBV3-1 (or the pseudogene TRBV3-2) and TRBJ2-5; D is unresolved. Trimming took off 1 base at V and 2 bases at J, with 5 bases between the two ends. CDR3 length: 13 amino acids. Germline V lookup: CDR1 LGHDT, CDR2 YNNKEL (reference sequence). The CDR3 bases are TGTGCCAGCAGCCAAGGGCGGCAAGAGACCCAGTACTTC. Translated, it gives CASSQGRQETQYF.

This sequence joins TRBV12-2 and TRBJ2-6; TRBD1, the table's D call, was not compared with the DNA. TRBV12-2 is tagged as a pseudogene. This CDR3 has 17 amino acids. CDR3 nucleotides: TGTGCAAGTCGCTTACGGACAGGGTCTTGTGGGGCCAACGTCCTGACTTTC. This encodes CASRLRTGSCGANVLTF.

The chain carries TRBV5-1 and TRBJ1-1; D not resolved. This CDR3 spans 15 amino acids. The germline V gene has CDR1 SGHRS and CDR2 YFSETQ. V was shortened by 0 bases and J by 1 base, with 10 bases between the two germline ends. CDR3 amino acids: CASSLEARKNTEAFF. CDR3 coding DNA: TGCGCCAGCAGCTTGGAGGCCAGGAAGAACACTGAAGCTTTCTTT.

J is TRBJ2-1 and V is TRBV10-3; 7 bases fit TRBD2. This CDR3 contains 14 residues. V lost 6 bases, J lost 8 bases, and 10 bases stayed unmatched. From germline, CDR1 is ENHRY and CDR2 SYGVKD. The CDR3 DNA follows: TGTGCCATCAGCTCCGGGGGGTGGGGAGATGAGCAGTTCTTC. Translating gives CAISSGGWGDEQFF.

The gene calls are TRBV7-3 and TRBJ1-3; 8 bases are shared with TRBD1. The CDR3 has 13 residues. Per the germline V gene, CDR1 is SGHTA and CDR2 is FQGTGA. Losses at the gene ends were 3 bases for V and 8 bases for J; bases not matched to a gene: 3. CDR3 region: CASSFDRGDTIYF. CDR3 sequence (DNA): TGTGCCAGCAGCTTCGACAGGGGAGACACCATATATTTT.

This sequence joins TRBV7-8 and TRBJ2-2; 9 bases agree with TRBD2. From germline, CDR1 is SGHVS and CDR2 FQNEAQ. V lost 5 bases to trimming and J lost 4 bases; unmatched junction nucleotides: 8. This CDR3 contains 16 residues. The CDR3, as DNA: TGTGCCAGCAGCCGAGATGTAGCGGGAGTCACCGGGGAGCTGTTTTTT. Protein: CASSRDVAGVTGELFF.

The V call is TRBV5-1, the J call TRBJ2-7; the match to TRBD1 covers 7 bases. CDR1 and CDR2 from the germline V gene are SGHRS and YFSETQ. CDR3 length equals 16 residues. The V gene end was trimmed by 0 bases and the J gene end by 3 bases; junction bases not matched to a gene: 9. CDR3 nucleotide sequence: TGCGCCAGCAGCTTGGCACCGGGACAGCAAGTCTACGAGCAGTACTTC. This codes for CASSLAPGQQVYEQYF. Complete variable domain (other parts from reference TRBV5-1 and TRBJ2-7): KAGVTQTPRYLIKTRGQQVTLSCSPISGHRSVSWYQQTPGQGLQFLFEYFSETQRNKGNFPGRFSGRQFSNSRSEMNVSTLELGDSALYLCASSLAPGQQVYEQYFGPGTRLTVT.

The chain uses TRBV6-5 and TRBJ1-2; 7 bases align to TRBD1. The trim removed 6 bases at V and 9 bases at J, leaving 7 bases unmatched. Germline CDR1 reads MNHEY; CDR2 reads SVGAGI. The CDR3 is 12 amino acids. The CDR3 region has the DNA TGTGCCAGCAGCCCAGGGGGTTTTAGCTACACCTTC. This translates into CASSPGGFSYTF.

J is TRBJ1-2 and V is TRBV20-1; the D is unclear. Germline assignment: CDR1 DFQATT and CDR2 SNEGSKA (reference sequence). The CDR3 covers 10 residues. V lost 7 bases to trimming and J lost 4 bases, with 7 bases between them. Here the CDR3 reads CSGLSYGYTF. The CDR3 nucleotides read TGCAGTGGCCTGAGCTATGGCTACACCTTC.